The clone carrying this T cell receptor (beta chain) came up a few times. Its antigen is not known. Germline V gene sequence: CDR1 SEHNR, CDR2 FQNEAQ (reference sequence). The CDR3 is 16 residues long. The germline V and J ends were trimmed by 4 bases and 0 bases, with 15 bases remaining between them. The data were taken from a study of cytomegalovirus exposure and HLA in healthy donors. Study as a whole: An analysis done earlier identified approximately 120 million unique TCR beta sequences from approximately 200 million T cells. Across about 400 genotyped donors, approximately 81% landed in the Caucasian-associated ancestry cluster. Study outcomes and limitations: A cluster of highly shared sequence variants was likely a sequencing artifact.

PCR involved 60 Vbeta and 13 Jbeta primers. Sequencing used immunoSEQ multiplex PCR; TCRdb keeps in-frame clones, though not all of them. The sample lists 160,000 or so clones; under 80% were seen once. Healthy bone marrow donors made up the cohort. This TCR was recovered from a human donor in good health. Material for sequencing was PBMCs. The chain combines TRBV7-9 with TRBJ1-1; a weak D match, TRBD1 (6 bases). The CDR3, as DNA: TGTGCCAGCAGCTCCCCAACAGGGCCGATGAACACTGAAGCTTTCTTT. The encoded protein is CASSSPTGPMNTEAFF.